This section outlines one T cell receptor beta chain sequence together with its context. This sample was taken from a study of blood T cell repertoires in COVID-19. Study details: Acute and convalescent COVID-19 samples came from the United States, Italy and Spain.

In the original processing: Reference gene primer amplification gave estimated nucleated cell counts. Clones were sequenced by immunoSEQ multiplex PCR, and TCRdb holds only the in-frame ones, with some missing. D and trimming were read from the DNA, whereas the V and J calls and clone size are those reported in that table. The table lists tens of thousands of clones, 88% of them singletons. This CDR3 contains 12 residues. The V gene's germline CDR1 is SGHAT and CDR2 FQNNGV. J lost 10 bases, V lost 3 bases, and 4 bases had no gene match. The chain has TRBV11-2 and TRBJ1-1; 8 nucleotides line up with TRBD1. The sequenced sample was peripheral blood. This TCR was recovered from a human donor in a cohort sampled during active COVID-19. CDR3 bases: TGTGCCAGCAGCTTCTTAGACAGGGGAGCTTTCTTT. This sequence encodes CASSFLDRGAFF.